This T cell receptor beta chain was sequenced during a study of T cells in tumors after PD-1 blockade. Study overall: Excluded were patients with checkpoint blockade, immunosuppressants, or radiotherapy or other anti-cancer therapy within 4 weeks. Broader study findings: Approximately 41% of tumor TCR clonotypes were also found in blood.

Regarding this clone: Its antigen is unknown.

Only in-frame clones appear in the TCRdb table, and some are missing; sequencing was by immunoSEQ multiplex PCR. The table shows around 35,000 clones, with approximately 73% occurring only once. Germline V CDR1 and CDR2: SGHAT, FQDESV (reference sequence). Trimming shortened V by 1 base and J by 0 bases, and 7 bases separated the two germline ends. The CDR3 runs 14 residues. This clonotype originated in a human donor with basal cell carcinoma. Sequenced here: PBMCs, sampled after anti-PD-1 treatment. This chain joins TRBV11-1 and TRBJ2-7; no definite D call. The CDR3 DNA follows: TGTGCCAGCAGCTTAGGCGGCAGCTCCTACGAGCAGTACTTC. It yields the protein CASSLGGSSYEQYF.